This is a list of T cell receptor beta chains from one sample in a study of patients and donors after allogeneic stem cell transplantation. In TCRdb, the RT-PCR reads were re-called with MiXCR into one record per CDR3 protein. The table includes some 40,000 distinct CDR3 sequences, 25% to 35% detected once. Sequenced input: blood, either unsorted or a sorted T cell fraction (not recorded which). The receptors here all came from a human donor who was either an allogeneic HSCT recipient or a stem cell or donor lymphocyte infusion donor (not recorded which). It is not recorded whose cells these are; they may come from a transplant donor. The CDR3 runs from the conserved cysteine through the conserved F or W. A D gene is named only where the DNA matches it firmly. Where a row states a size, it is once, few, many or the class of an expanded clone; other rows omit it.

J gene: TRBJ2-7
V gene: TRBV6-5
D gene: -
clone size: -
CDR3 protein: CASYWAGEQYF
CDR3 DNA: TGTGCCAGCTACTGGGCGGGCGAGCAGTACTTC

J gene: TRBJ1-2
V gene: TRBV4-2
D gene: -
clone size: many
CDR3 protein: CASSQEGGKRHNYGYTF
CDR3 DNA: TGTGCCAGCAGCCAAGAAGGTGGTAAGAGACACAACTATGGCTACACCTTC

J gene: TRBJ2-1
V gene: TRBV10-3
D gene: -
clone size: few
CDR3 protein: CAIRDGPSSYNEQFF
CDR3 DNA: TGTGCCATCCGGGACGGACCGAGCTCCTACAATGAGCAGTTCTTC

J gene: TRBJ1-5
V gene: TRBV3-1
D gene: -
clone size: -
CDR3 protein: CASSQGDSNQPQHF
CDR3 DNA: TGTGCCAGCAGCCAAGGTGATAGCAATCAGCCCCAGCATTTT

J gene: TRBJ1-4
V gene: TRBV30
D gene: -
clone size: -
CDR3 protein: CAWNHNEKLFF
CDR3 DNA: TGTGCCTGGAACCATAATGAAAAACTGTTTTTT

J gene: TRBJ1-1
V gene: TRBV5-6
D gene: -
clone size: few
CDR3 protein: CASSRLWGGGTEAFF
CDR3 DNA: TGTGCCAGCAGCCGACTGTGGGGTGGCGGCACTGAAGCTTTCTTT

J gene: TRBJ2-1
V gene: TRBV15
D gene: TRBD2
clone size: -
CDR3 protein: CATRDGEGRDEQFF
CDR3 DNA: TGTGCCACCAGGGACGGTGAGGGGAGGGATGAGCAGTTCTTC

J gene: TRBJ2-7
V gene: TRBV30
D gene: -
clone size: -
CDR3 protein: CAWSVGTDTRYEQYF
CDR3 DNA: TGTGCCTGGAGTGTTGGGACCGATACCCGCTACGAGCAGTACTTC

J gene: TRBJ1-3
V gene: TRBV12-3/TRBV12-4
D gene: -
clone size: -
CDR3 protein: CASSPKGGTGNTIYF
CDR3 DNA: TGTGCCAGCAGCCCCAAGGGGGGAACTGGAAACACCATATATTTT

J gene: TRBJ2-3
V gene: TRBV9
D gene: -
clone size: few
CDR3 protein: CASSALTDTQYF
CDR3 DNA: TGTGCCAGCAGCGCACTCACAGATACGCAGTATTTT

J gene: TRBJ2-1
V gene: TRBV12-3/TRBV12-4
D gene: -
clone size: -
CDR3 protein: CASSLVRVSYNEQFF
CDR3 DNA: TGTGCCAGCAGTTTGGTGCGGGTCTCGTACAATGAGCAGTTCTTC

J gene: TRBJ2-3
V gene: TRBV20-1
D gene: TRBD2
clone size: few
CDR3 protein: CSAGWTSGSTDTQYF
CDR3 DNA: TGCAGTGCTGGGTGGACTAGCGGGAGCACAGATACGCAGTATTTT

J gene: TRBJ2-7
V gene: TRBV28
D gene: -
clone size: few
CDR3 protein: CASNQGYEQYF
CDR3 DNA: TGTGCCAGCAATCAGGGATACGAGCAGTACTTC

J gene: TRBJ1-1
V gene: TRBV20-1
D gene: -
clone size: few
CDR3 protein: CSARDQREAFF
CDR3 DNA: TGCAGTGCTAGAGATCAAAGGGAAGCTTTCTTT

J gene: TRBJ1-2
V gene: TRBV5-1
D gene: -
clone size: -
CDR3 protein: CASSPPFGTFYGYTF
CDR3 DNA: TGCGCCAGCAGCCCCCCATTTGGGACTTTCTATGGCTACACCTTC

J gene: TRBJ1-2
V gene: TRBV27
D gene: -
clone size: -
CDR3 protein: CASSSTAYYGYTF
CDR3 DNA: TGTGCCAGCAGTTCGACGGCATACTATGGCTACACCTTC

J gene: TRBJ2-5
V gene: TRBV2
D gene: TRBD2
clone size: few
CDR3 protein: CASRRGDQETQYF
CDR3 DNA: TGTGCCAGCAGACGGGGGGACCAAGAGACCCAGTACTTC

J gene: TRBJ2-2
V gene: TRBV7-3
D gene: -
clone size: many
CDR3 protein: CASSPGTLLTGELFF
CDR3 DNA: TGTGCCAGTTCCCCCGGGACCCTTCTCACCGGGGAGCTGTTTTTT

J gene: TRBJ2-2
V gene: TRBV5-1
D gene: TRBD2
clone size: few
CDR3 protein: CASSLQLAGNTGELFF
CDR3 DNA: TGCGCCAGCAGCTTGCAATTAGCGGGGAACACCGGGGAGCTGTTTTTT

J gene: TRBJ1-1
V gene: TRBV12-3/TRBV12-4
D gene: TRBD1
clone size: -
CDR3 protein: CASSRTGFTEAFF
CDR3 DNA: TGTGCCAGCAGTCGGACAGGGTTTACTGAAGCTTTCTTT

J gene: TRBJ2-7
V gene: TRBV15
D gene: -
clone size: -
CDR3 protein: CATSTRGLFEQYF
CDR3 DNA: TGTGCCACCAGCACCCGGGGCCTCTTTGAGCAGTACTTC

J gene: TRBJ2-5
V gene: TRBV28
D gene: TRBD2
clone size: -
CDR3 protein: CAESGNGETQYF
CDR3 DNA: TGTGCCGAAAGCGGGAATGGGGAGACCCAGTACTTC

J gene: TRBJ1-1
V gene: TRBV12-3/TRBV12-4
D gene: -
clone size: many
CDR3 protein: CASSLDSSHTEAFF
CDR3 DNA: TGTGCCAGCAGTTTAGACAGTAGTCACACTGAAGCTTTCTTT

J gene: TRBJ2-3
V gene: TRBV4-3
D gene: TRBD2
clone size: few
CDR3 protein: CASSQAVLAGGPGGTDTQYF
CDR3 DNA: TGCGCCAGCAGCCAAGCTGTTCTAGCGGGAGGCCCCGGAGGCACAGATACGCAGTATTTT

J gene: TRBJ2-1
V gene: TRBV6-7
D gene: -
clone size: -
CDR3 protein: CASSSPLDYNEQFF
CDR3 DNA: TGTGCCAGCAGTTCCCCGCTAGACTACAATGAGCAGTTCTTC

J gene: TRBJ1-1
V gene: TRBV7-2
D gene: -
clone size: few
CDR3 protein: CASSFDGRTEAFF
CDR3 DNA: TGTGCCAGCAGCTTCGACGGGAGGACTGAAGCTTTCTTT

J gene: TRBJ1-1
V gene: TRBV12-5
D gene: -
clone size: many
CDR3 protein: CASGLMGATEAFF
CDR3 DNA: TGTGCTAGTGGTTTGATGGGAGCCACTGAAGCTTTCTTT